Following are 18 T cell receptor beta chains from one sample sequenced in a study of shared clonotypes between healthy human individuals. Here immunoSEQ multiplex PCR was the method, and the copy in TCRdb shows in-frame clones only, minus some. The table lists fewer than 850,000 clones, about 97% of them singletons. CD45RO-negative, CCR7-selected cells formed the naive CD8 fraction, which excluded terminally differentiated effector memory CD45RA+ cells. The sequenced sample consisted of naive CD8+ T cells sorted from blood. These receptors came from a man under 40 in good health.

This clone has only one observation. The chain links TRBV4-1 to TRBJ2-1; D ambiguous. Between the trimmed V and J ends, which lost 4 bases and 4 bases, there was a span of 5 bases. This CDR3 comprises 12 residues. Germline CDR1 reads MGHRA; CDR2 reads YSYEKL. The CDR3 region has the DNA TGCGCCAGCAGCCTGTCATACAATGAGCAGTTCTTC. As protein: CASSLSYNEQFF.

The chain is built from TRBV27 and TRBJ1-4; no definite D call. The length of the CDR3 is 15 residues. With 3 bases removed from V and 3 bases from J, the gap between germline ends came to 11 bases. CDR1 is MNHEY, CDR2 SMNVEV, per germline (reference sequence). The CDR3 protein is CASSFVGWSNEKLFF. CDR3 in DNA: TGTGCCAGCAGTTTTGTCGGGTGGTCTAATGAAAAACTGTTTTTT.

The chain couples TRBV2 to TRBJ2-3; no reliable D call. V was clipped by 2 bases and J by 1 base, with 10 bases between them. The length of the CDR3 is 15 residues. Germline V gene sequence: CDR1 SNHLY, CDR2 FYNNEI. The CDR3 DNA follows: TGTGCCAGCAGTGAATCGGGTTTTGGCACAGATACGCAGTATTTT. Residues: CASSESGFGTDTQYF. Drawing the rest from reference TRBV2 and TRBJ2-3, the complete variable domain is EPEVTQTPSHQVTQMGQEVILRCVPISNHLYFYWYRQILGQKVEFLVSFYNNEISEKSEIFDDQFSVERPDGSNFTLKIRSTKLEDSAMYFCASSESGFGTDTQYFGPGTRLTVL.

In regard to this clone: The same CDR3 arises from other DNA sequences in this sample as well. This chain connects TRBV11-2 to TRBJ2-7; no firm D call. The CDR3 has 14 residues. Germline V CDR1 and CDR2: SGHAT, FQNNGV. V was trimmed by 1 base and J by 4 bases, leaving 11 bases between them. CDR3 sequence: CASSLGTGSYEQYF. DNA for the CDR3: TGTGCCAGCAGCTTAGGGACGGGTTCGTACGAGCAGTACTTC.

The chain employs TRBV7-6 and TRBJ2-7, with 14 positions matching TRBD2. The CDR3 has 16 residues. The ends lost 5 bases at V and 0 bases at J; junction bases unmatched: 3. Germline V CDR1 and CDR2: SGHVS, FNYEAQ. The CDR3 region is CASSAGLAGGSYEQYF. The DNA of the CDR3 is TGTGCCAGCAGCGCTGGACTAGCGGGAGGCTCCTACGAGCAGTACTTC.

In this sample, this clone turned up once. This chain links TRBV11-3 with TRBJ2-1, with 10 bases lining up with TRBD2. V was clipped by 5 bases and J by 4 bases; unmatched bases: 5. The germline V gene has CDR1 SGHNT and CDR2 YENEEA. The CDR3 has 15 amino acids. CDR3 nucleotide sequence: TGTGCCAGCAGCCTAGCGGGAGACGGGTACAATGAGCAGTTCTTC. Encoded protein: CASSLAGDGYNEQFF. The entire variable domain, with the rest obtained from reference TRBV11-3 and TRBJ2-1, is as follows: EAGVVQSPRYKIIEKKQPVAFWCNPISGHNTLYWYLQNLGQGPELLIRYENEEAVDDSQLPKDRFSAERLKGVDSTLKIQPAELGDSAVYLCASSLAGDGYNEQFFGPGTRLTVL.

The genes are TRBV4-1 and TRBJ2-5; 12 bases line up with TRBD2. This CDR3 comprises 15 residues. V shed 1 base, J shed 5 bases, and the junction held 2 bases outside the gene matches. Per the germline V gene, CDR1 is MGHRA and CDR2 is YSYEKL. CDR3 nucleotides: TGCGCCAGCAGCCAAGTAACTAGCGGGAGGGAGACCCAGTACTTC. Translating gives CASSQVTSGRETQYF.

The chain joins TRBV29-1 to TRBJ2-1, with 9 positions matching TRBD2. The CDR3 loop spans 13 amino acids. Germline CDR1 reads SQVTM; CDR2 reads ANQGSEA. V lost 0 bases to trimming and J lost 7 bases; unmatched junction nucleotides: 1. The CDR3 reads CSVEEGLANEQFF. The CDR3 DNA sequence: TGCAGCGTTGAAGAGGGACTAGCTAATGAGCAGTTCTTC.

The chain employs TRBV28 and TRBJ2-6, with no clear D. Trimming cost V 3 bases and J 10 bases, with 22 bases left between them. Germline V gene data show CDR1 as MDHEN and CDR2 as SYDVKM. This CDR3 spans 17 amino acids. The DNA for the CDR3 is TGTGCCAGCAGTTTTCCCCGGCAGCCCTCTATTAGGAACGTCCTGACTTTC. As protein: CASSFPRQPSIRNVLTF.

The chain couples TRBV19 to TRBJ2-1, with D perhaps TRBD2 (5 bases). CDR1 LNHDA and CDR2 SQIVND come from the germline V gene (reference sequence). The CDR3 is made up of 14 amino acids. Trimming removed 3 bases at V and 7 bases at J, with 13 bases between. CDR3 residues: CASSITSLGNEQFF. DNA of the CDR3: TGTGCCAGTAGTATCACTAGTTTGGGGAATGAGCAGTTCTTC. The whole variable domain, remainder taken from reference TRBV19 and TRBJ2-1, is DGGITQSPKYLFRKEGQNVTLSCEQNLNHDAMYWYRQDPGQGLRLIYYSQIVNDFQKGDIAEGYSVSREKKESFPLTVTSAQKNPTAFYLCASSITSLGNEQFFGPGTRLTVL.

The V gene is TRBV27, the J gene TRBJ2-7, with 8 nucleotides matching TRBD1. With V trimmed by 4 bases and J by 6 bases, 8 bases remained unmatched. Germline V gene sequence: CDR1 MNHEY, CDR2 SMNVEV (reference sequence). The CDR3 spans 14 residues. CDR3 nucleotides: TGTGCCAGCAGTTCTCCGCTGACAGGGGTCGAGCAGTACTTC. Its translation is CASSSPLTGVEQYF.

The genes are TRBV7-9 and TRBJ1-5; D is perhaps TRBD1 (5 bases). Germline V gene sequence: CDR1 SEHNR, CDR2 FQNEAQ (reference sequence). CDR3 length: 13 amino acids. Trimming cost V 5 bases and J 6 bases, with 11 bases left between them. This chain's CDR3 is CASSITGGQPQHF. CDR3 coding DNA: TGTGCCAGCAGCATAACCGGGGGTCAGCCCCAGCATTTT. The full variable domain, in which reference TRBV7-9 and TRBJ1-5 provide the parts outside the CDR3, is DTGVSQNPRHKITKRGQNVTFRCDPISEHNRLYWYRQTLGQGPEFLTYFQNEAQLEKSRLLSDRFSAERPKGSFSTLEIQRTEQGDSAMYLCASSITGGQPQHFGDGTRLSIL.

The V gene is TRBV9, the J gene TRBJ1-5; perhaps TRBD1 as D (5 bases). The CDR3 has 16 amino acids. Germline loops: CDR1 SGDLS, CDR2 YYNGEE. Trimming pared 4 bases from V and 6 bases from J, leaving 20 bases between. As DNA, the CDR3 is TGTGCCAGCAGCCCGGGACCTGGCAGGGAGGGTCAGCCCCAGCATTTT. This encodes CASSPGPGREGQPQHF.

This clone came up a few times. V usage is TRBV7-6 and J usage is TRBJ2-2; D remains ambiguous. The CDR3 sequence is 12 residues long. From germline, CDR1 is SGHVS and CDR2 FNYEAQ. V lost 3 bases, J lost 2 bases, and 1 base lay in between. DNA for the CDR3: TGTGCCAGCAGCTTTAACACCGGGGAGCTGTTTTTT. Amino acids: CASSFNTGELFF.

The chain uses TRBV2 and TRBJ2-7; a possible D gene is TRBD1 (6 bases). Germline assignment: CDR1 SNHLY and CDR2 FYNNEI. Trimming pared 0 bases from V and 7 bases from J, leaving 25 bases between. This CDR3 region has 18 residues. The CDR3 loop is CASSEAKRQDRSGGEQYF. As DNA, the CDR3 is TGTGCCAGCAGTGAAGCGAAGAGACAGGACCGATCTGGTGGGGAGCAGTACTTC.

The chain uses TRBV9 and TRBJ2-3, with TRBD2 identical over 10 bases. Germline CDR1 reads SGDLS; CDR2 reads YYNGEE. V was clipped by 4 bases and J by 7 bases; unmatched bases: 18. The length of the CDR3 is 18 residues. The DNA for the CDR3 is TGTGCCAGCAGCACCTCCCACAAACTAGCGGGAATGTTGAATACGCAGTATTTT. Protein product: CASSTSHKLAGMLNTQYF.

This clone was seen only once. This sample includes further DNA sequences coding for the same CDR3. The chain combines TRBV27 with TRBJ1-5; weak D call: TRBD1 (5 bases). The CDR3 length is 14 residues. Looked up from germline, CDR1 is MNHEY and CDR2 is SMNVEV (reference sequence). V lost 0 bases, J lost 4 bases, and 7 bases lay in between. The CDR3 DNA sequence: TGTGCCAGCAGTTTATCCGGGGGAAATCAGCCCCAGCATTTT. Its translation: CASSLSGGNQPQHF.

The rearrangement joins TRBV7-9 to TRBJ2-2, with D possibly called TRBD1 or TRBD2 (5 bases each). Germline V gene data show CDR1 as SEHNR and CDR2 as FQNEAQ (reference sequence). Trimming pared 3 bases from V and 0 bases from J, leaving 11 bases between. The CDR3 is made up of 16 amino acids. CDR3 sequence (DNA): TGTGCCAGCAGCTTGGGGGAAACTACGAACACCGGGGAGCTGTTTTTT. Translated, it gives CASSLGETTNTGELFF.